The 11 T cell receptor beta chains reported below all come from one sample, sequenced in a study of cytomegalovirus exposure and HLA in healthy donors. 60 Vbeta and 13 Jbeta primers were used in PCR. Produced via immunoSEQ multiplex PCR; TCRdb's table is partial and in-frame only. The top ten clones hold 0.6% to 0.7% of a sample with around 130,000 clones, roughly 79% of them seen once. Material: PBMCs. All receptors derive from a man younger than 35 in good health and CMV-seronegative.

This chain connects TRBV19 to TRBJ2-1; 11 nucleotides agree with TRBD2. CDR3 length: 15 residues. Losses at the gene ends were 3 bases for V and 6 bases for J; bases not matched to a gene: 4. The germline V gene encodes CDR1 LNHDA and CDR2 SQIVND (reference sequence). In DNA, the CDR3 is TGTGCCAGTAGTATGTTAGCGGGGGGGTTCAATGAGCAGTTCTTC. Translated: CASSMLAGGFNEQFF.

The chain combines TRBV12-5 with TRBJ2-2; 8 bases match TRBD2. Germline V CDR1 and CDR2: LGHNT, FRNRAP. The CDR3 is 16 amino acids. The J segment lost 3 bases and the V segment lost 0 bases, leaving 3 bases of the junction unmatched. The CDR3 DNA reads TGTGCTAGTGGTTTGGTACTGACTAGCGACACCGGGGAGCTGTTTTTT. Protein product: CASGLVLTSDTGELFF. Supplemented by reference TRBV12-5 and TRBJ2-2, the full variable domain reads DARVTQTPRHKVTEMGQEVTMRCQPILGHNTVFWYRQTMMQGLELLAYFRNRAPLDDSGMPKDRFSAEMPDATLATLKIQPSEPRDSAVYFCASGLVLTSDTGELFFGEGSRLTVL.

The V call is TRBV27, the J call TRBJ2-7; D may be TRBD1 (6 bases). Trimming took off 1 base at V and 6 bases at J, with 7 bases between the two ends. CDR1 and CDR2 from the germline V gene are MNHEY and SMNVEV (reference sequence). The length of the CDR3 is 12 residues. This chain's CDR3 is CASSLWGREQYF. In DNA form, the CDR3 reads TGTGCCAGCAGTTTATGGGGGCGCGAGCAGTACTTC.

J is TRBJ1-1 and V is TRBV5-4, with D possibly being TRBD1 (6 bases). Trimming removed 4 bases from V and 2 bases from J, with 15 bases in between. This CDR3 contains 15 residues. CDR1 and CDR2 from the germline V gene are SGHNT and YYREEE (reference sequence). The CDR3 region is CASSRPGEGNTEAFF. The CDR3, as DNA: TGTGCCAGCAGCCGACCAGGGGAGGGTAACACTGAAGCTTTCTTT.

The V call is TRBV10-2, the J call TRBJ2-3; TRBD1 might be the D (5 bases). V shed 7 bases and J shed 8 bases, with 19 bases lying between them. CDR3 length: 14 amino acids. CDR1 is WSHSY, CDR2 SAAADI, per germline. CDR3: CASTHMGQGVTQYF. The CDR3 DNA reads as TGCGCCAGCACTCACATGGGGCAAGGTGTTACGCAGTATTTT.

The chain employs TRBV9 and TRBJ1-4; no firm D call. CDR1 is SGDLS and CDR2 is YYNGEE in the germline V gene. Trimming stripped 0 bases from V and 0 bases from J, with 3 bases between. The CDR3 is 14 amino acids. CDR3 loop: CASSVATTNEKLFF. As DNA, the CDR3 is TGTGCCAGCAGCGTAGCTACAACTAATGAAAAACTGTTTTTT.

This clone was picked up a small number of times. The J gene is TRBJ2-3, the V gene TRBV6-4; 10 bases line up with TRBD2. Germline CDR1 and CDR2: MRHNA and SNTAGT. V dropped 4 bases and J dropped 6; count of bases not matched to a gene: 7. This CDR3 region has 15 residues. The CDR3 is CASSVLAGESDTQYF. DNA of the CDR3: TGTGCCAGCAGTGTGCTAGCGGGGGAATCGGATACGCAGTATTTT.

The chain carries TRBV9 and TRBJ2-1, with 9 bases that match TRBD2. V was pared by 3 bases and J by 10 bases, with 11 bases of the junction left unmatched. Germline values: CDR1 SGDLS, CDR2 YYNGEE. There are 15 residues in the CDR3. Here the CDR3 reads CASSDPSGTWGEQFF. CDR3 nucleotides: TGTGCCAGCAGCGACCCTAGCGGGACTTGGGGGGAGCAGTTCTTC.

This chain links TRBV30 with TRBJ1-1; D is undetermined. The CDR3 loop spans 15 amino acids. The germline V and J ends were trimmed by 0 bases and 4 bases, with 15 bases remaining between them. CDR1 and CDR2 from the germline V gene are GTSNPN and SVGIG (reference sequence). The CDR3 reads CAWSVGGGKVTEAFF. The DNA of the CDR3 is TGTGCCTGGAGTGTGGGAGGAGGGAAAGTCACTGAAGCTTTCTTT.

The J gene is TRBJ2-7, the V gene TRBV4-1, with D tentatively TRBD2 (5 bases). Germline loops: CDR1 MGHRA, CDR2 YSYEKL. The ends were cut back, 4 bases at V and 6 bases at J, with 16 bases in the middle. The CDR3 consists of 14 residues. CDR3 protein: CASSLPGGLGEQYF. The DNA for the CDR3 is TGCGCCAGCAGCCTCCCCGGTGGACTCGGCGAGCAGTACTTC.

The chain links TRBV15 to TRBJ1-5; D is perhaps TRBD1 (5 bases). CDR1 and CDR2 from the germline V gene are LNHNV and YYDKDF (reference sequence). Trimming removed 6 bases from V and 7 bases from J, with 16 bases in between. The CDR3 runs to 14 residues. The DNA of the CDR3 is TGTGCCACCAGTCCCCTTGGGGGGGGACAGCCCCAGCATTTT. It specifies CATSPLGGGQPQHF. Looking up the rest from reference TRBV15 and TRBJ1-5 gives the full variable domain: DAMVIQNPRYQVTQFGKPVTLSCSQTLNHNVMYWYQQKSSQAPKLLFHYYDKDFNNEADTPDNFQSRRPNTSFCFLDIRSPGLGDTAMYLCATSPLGGGQPQHFGDGTRLSIL.